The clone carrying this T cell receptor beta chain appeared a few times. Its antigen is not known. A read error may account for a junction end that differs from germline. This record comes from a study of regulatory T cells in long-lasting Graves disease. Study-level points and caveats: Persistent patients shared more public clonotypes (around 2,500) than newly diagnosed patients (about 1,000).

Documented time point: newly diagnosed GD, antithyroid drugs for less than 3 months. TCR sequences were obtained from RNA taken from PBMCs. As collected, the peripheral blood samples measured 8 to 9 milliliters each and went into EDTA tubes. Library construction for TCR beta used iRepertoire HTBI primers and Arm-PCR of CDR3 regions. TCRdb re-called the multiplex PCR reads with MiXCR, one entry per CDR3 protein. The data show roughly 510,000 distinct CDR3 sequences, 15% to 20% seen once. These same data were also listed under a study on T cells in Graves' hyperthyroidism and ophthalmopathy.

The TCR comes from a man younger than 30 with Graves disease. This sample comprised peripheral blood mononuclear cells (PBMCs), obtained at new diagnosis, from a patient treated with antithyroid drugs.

Here the CDR3 DNA reads TGCGTCAGCAGCCTAGATACCGTAAAGTACAATGAGCAGTTCTTC. This gives the protein CVSSLDTVKYNEQFF. The rearrangement uses TRBV10-1 and TRBJ2-1; D remains unclear. The CDR3 extends over 15 amino acids. Per the germline V gene, CDR1 is WNHNN and CDR2 is SYGVQD (reference sequence).